This TCR beta chain was sequenced during a study of cytomegalovirus exposure and HLA in healthy donors. Study-wide results and limits: In vitro assays verified that a few CMV-associated chains recognized CMV antigens specifically. A cluster of highly shared sequence variants was likely a sequencing artifact. Across donors, presence/absence analyses took sequencing depth to be roughly uniform.

A remark on this clone: Its antigen is still unknown.

The PCR made use of 60 Vbeta and 13 Jbeta primers. Method: immunoSEQ multiplex PCR; TCRdb's copy keeps in-frame clones and lacks some. The repertoire consists of 65,000 to 95,000 clones, with around 77% occurring once and the leading ten covering about 3.5%. Unmatched junction bases numbered 4, after V lost 4 bases and J lost 4 bases. This CDR3 has 14 amino acids. The germline gives CDR1 SGDLS, CDR2 YYNGEE. The rearrangement links TRBV9 to TRBJ1-4, with 7 bases lining up with TRBD1. The specimen was PBMCs. The source of this sequence is a middle-aged man in good health and CMV-seronegative. CDR3 sequence: CASSPGQINEKLFF. DNA of the CDR3: TGTGCCAGCAGCCCGGGACAGATTAATGAAAAACTGTTTTTT.